The sequence of this T cell receptor beta chain was determined in a study of blood T cell repertoires in COVID-19. Study summary: PBMCs, B-cell-depleted T cells, or T cells were the source of the cDNA or gDNA that made up the material.

As handled by the study authors: Reference gene primers were amplified, and this amplification served to estimate nucleated cell counts. The repertoire was sequenced with immunoSEQ multiplex PCR; TCRdb's copy has only in-frame clones and lacks some. The DNA gave D and trimming, while V, J and clone size come from that table. The sample shows approximately 260,000 clones, 89% of them seen only once. This clone appeared once. From germline, CDR1 is WNHNN and CDR2 SYGVQD (reference sequence). With 6 bases clipped from V and 6 bases from J, the junction kept 6 bases outside the gene matches. The CDR3 runs 15 residues.

The J gene is TRBJ2-4, the V gene TRBV10-1, with 12 bases aligning to TRBD1. Material for sequencing was peripheral blood. This receptor was obtained from a woman aged 40 to 55 who had recovered from COVID-19. This CDR3 is CASSAGTGGSNIQYF. CDR3 bases: TGCGCCAGCAGCGCCGGGACAGGGGGCTCAAACATTCAGTACTTC.